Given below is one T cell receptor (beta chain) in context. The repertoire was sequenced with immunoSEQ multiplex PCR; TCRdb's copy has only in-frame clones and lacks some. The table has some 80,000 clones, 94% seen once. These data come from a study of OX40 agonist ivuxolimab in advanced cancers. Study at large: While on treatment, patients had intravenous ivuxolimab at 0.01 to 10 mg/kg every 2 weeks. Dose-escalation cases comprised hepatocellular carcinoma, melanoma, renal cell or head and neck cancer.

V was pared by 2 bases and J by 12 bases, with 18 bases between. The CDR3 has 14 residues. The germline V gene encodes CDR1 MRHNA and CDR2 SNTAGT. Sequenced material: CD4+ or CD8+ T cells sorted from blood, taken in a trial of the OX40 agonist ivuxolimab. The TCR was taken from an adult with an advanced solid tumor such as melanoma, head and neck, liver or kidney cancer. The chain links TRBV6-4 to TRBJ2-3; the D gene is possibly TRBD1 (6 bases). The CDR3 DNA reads TGTGCCAGCAGTGACACCCGAGTGGGGGCGCCCCAGTATTTT. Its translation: CASSDTRVGAPQYF.